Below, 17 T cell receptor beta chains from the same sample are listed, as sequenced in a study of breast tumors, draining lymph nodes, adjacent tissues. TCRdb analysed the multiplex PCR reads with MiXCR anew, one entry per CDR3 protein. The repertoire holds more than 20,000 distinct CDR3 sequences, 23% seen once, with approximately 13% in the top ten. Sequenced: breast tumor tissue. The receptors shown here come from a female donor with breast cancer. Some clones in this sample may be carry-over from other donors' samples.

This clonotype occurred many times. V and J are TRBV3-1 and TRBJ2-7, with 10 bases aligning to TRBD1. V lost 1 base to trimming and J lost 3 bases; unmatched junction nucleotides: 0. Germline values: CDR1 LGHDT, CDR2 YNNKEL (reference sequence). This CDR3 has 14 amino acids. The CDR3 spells CASSQGTGGYEQYF. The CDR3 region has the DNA TGTGCCAGCAGCCAAGGGACAGGGGGCTACGAGCAGTACTTC.

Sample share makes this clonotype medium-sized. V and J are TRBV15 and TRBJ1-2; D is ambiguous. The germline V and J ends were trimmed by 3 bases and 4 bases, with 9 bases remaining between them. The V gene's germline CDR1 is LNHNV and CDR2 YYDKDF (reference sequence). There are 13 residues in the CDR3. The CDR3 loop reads CATSSGARYGYTF. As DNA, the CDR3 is TGTGCCACCAGCAGTGGTGCCCGCTATGGCTACACCTTC.

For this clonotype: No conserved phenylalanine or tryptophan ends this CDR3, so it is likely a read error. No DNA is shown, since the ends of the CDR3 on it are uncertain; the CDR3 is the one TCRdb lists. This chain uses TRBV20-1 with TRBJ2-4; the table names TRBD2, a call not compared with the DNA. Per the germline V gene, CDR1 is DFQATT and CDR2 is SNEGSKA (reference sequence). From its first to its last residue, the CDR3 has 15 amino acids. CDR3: CSAGDRTTAEKKRFS.

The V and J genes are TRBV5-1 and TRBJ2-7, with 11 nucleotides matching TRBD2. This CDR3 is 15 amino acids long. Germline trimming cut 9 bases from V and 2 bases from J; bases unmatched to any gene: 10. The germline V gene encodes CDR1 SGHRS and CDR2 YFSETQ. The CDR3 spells CANRPTSGSTYEQYF. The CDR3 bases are TGCGCCAATAGACCTACTAGCGGGAGTACCTACGAGCAGTACTTC.

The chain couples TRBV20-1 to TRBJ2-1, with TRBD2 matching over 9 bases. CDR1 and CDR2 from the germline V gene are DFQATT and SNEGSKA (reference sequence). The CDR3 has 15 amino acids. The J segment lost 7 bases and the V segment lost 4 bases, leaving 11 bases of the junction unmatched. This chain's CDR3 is CSAISAAGGWNEQFF. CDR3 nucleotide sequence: TGCAGTGCTATCAGTGCAGCGGGGGGCTGGAATGAGCAGTTCTTC.

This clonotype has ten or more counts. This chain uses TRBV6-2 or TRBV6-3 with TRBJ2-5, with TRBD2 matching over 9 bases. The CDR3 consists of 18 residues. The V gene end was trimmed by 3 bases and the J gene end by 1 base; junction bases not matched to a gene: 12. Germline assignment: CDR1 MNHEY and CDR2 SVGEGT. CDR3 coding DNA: TGTGCCAGCAGTTATTATTTCCAGCGGGAGGTATCCCAAGAGACCCAGTACTTC. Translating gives CASSYYFQREVSQETQYF.

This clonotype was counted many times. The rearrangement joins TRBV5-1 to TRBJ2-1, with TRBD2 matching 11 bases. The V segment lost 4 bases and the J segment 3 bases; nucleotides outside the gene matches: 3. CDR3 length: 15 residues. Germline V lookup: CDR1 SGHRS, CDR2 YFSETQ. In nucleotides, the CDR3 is TGCGCCAGCAGCCGTAGCGGGAGGGACTACAATGAGCAGTTCTTC. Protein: CASSRSGRDYNEQFF.

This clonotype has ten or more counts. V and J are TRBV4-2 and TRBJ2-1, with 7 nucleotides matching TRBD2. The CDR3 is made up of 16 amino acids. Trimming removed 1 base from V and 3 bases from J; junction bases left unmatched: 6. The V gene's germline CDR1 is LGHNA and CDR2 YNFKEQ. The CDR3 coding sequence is TGTGCCAGCAGCCAAGGGTCGGGGGAGGGCTACAATGAGCAGTTCTTC. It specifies CASSQGSGEGYNEQFF.

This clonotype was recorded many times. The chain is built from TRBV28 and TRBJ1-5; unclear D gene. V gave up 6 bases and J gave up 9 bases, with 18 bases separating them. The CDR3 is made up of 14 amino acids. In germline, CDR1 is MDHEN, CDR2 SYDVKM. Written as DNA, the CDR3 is TGTGCCAGCAGGGAGGACCGCCGGTCATTGCCCCAGCATTTT. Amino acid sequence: CASREDRRSLPQHF.

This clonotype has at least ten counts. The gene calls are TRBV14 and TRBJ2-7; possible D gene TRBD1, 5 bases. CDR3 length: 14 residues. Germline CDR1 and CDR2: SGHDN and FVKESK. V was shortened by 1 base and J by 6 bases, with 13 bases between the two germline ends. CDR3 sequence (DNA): TGTGCCAGCAGCCAAGTCACAGGCTTTCTCGAGCAGTACTTC. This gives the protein CASSQVTGFLEQYF.

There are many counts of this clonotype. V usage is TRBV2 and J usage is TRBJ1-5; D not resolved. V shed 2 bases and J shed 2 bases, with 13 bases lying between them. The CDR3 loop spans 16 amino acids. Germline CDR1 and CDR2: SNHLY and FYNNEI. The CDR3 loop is CASSESWPGGNQPQHF. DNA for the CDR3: TGTGCCAGCAGTGAATCATGGCCCGGGGGCAATCAGCCCCAGCATTTT. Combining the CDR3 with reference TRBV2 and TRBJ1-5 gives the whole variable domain EPEVTQTPSHQVTQMGQEVILRCVPISNHLYFYWYRQILGQKVEFLVSFYNNEISEKSEIFDDQFSVERPDGSNFTLKIRSTKLEDSAMYFCASSESWPGGNQPQHFGDGTRLSIL.

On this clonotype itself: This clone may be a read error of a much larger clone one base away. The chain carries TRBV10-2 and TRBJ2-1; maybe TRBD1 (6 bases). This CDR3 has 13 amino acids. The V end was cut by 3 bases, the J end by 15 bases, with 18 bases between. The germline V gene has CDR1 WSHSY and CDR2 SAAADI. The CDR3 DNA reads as TGCGCCAGCAGTGACTCCTCGGGACAAGGGCTGTTCTTC. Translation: CASSDSSGQGLFF.

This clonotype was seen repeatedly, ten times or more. In DNA form, the CDR3 reads TGCAGTGCCGAACCTTCAAGCGGAACCTACGAGCAGTACTTC. Its translation is CSAEPSSGTYEQYF. The gene calls are TRBV20-1 and TRBJ2-7; tentatively, D is TRBD2 (5 bases). Germline values: CDR1 DFQATT, CDR2 SNEGSKA (reference sequence). The V end was cut by 6 bases, the J end by 2 bases, with 17 bases between. CDR3 length equals 14 residues.

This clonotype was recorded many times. CDR3 DNA: TGCAGTGCAGCCCCGGCAGGGTGGCAAGAGACCCAGTACTTC. Translation: CSAAPAGWQETQYF. The rearrangement links TRBV20-1 to TRBJ2-5; TRBD1 is a possible D gene (5 bases). V shed 6 bases and J shed 2 bases, with 16 bases lying between them. This CDR3 is 14 amino acids long. The germline gives CDR1 DFQATT, CDR2 SNEGSKA (reference sequence).

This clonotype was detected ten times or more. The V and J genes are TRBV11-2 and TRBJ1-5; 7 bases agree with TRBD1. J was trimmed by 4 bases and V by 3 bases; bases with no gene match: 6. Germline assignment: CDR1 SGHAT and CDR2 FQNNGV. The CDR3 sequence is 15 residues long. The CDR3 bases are TGTGCCAGCAGCTTGACCCCAGGGGGGAATCAGCCCCAGCATTTT. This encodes CASSLTPGGNQPQHF.

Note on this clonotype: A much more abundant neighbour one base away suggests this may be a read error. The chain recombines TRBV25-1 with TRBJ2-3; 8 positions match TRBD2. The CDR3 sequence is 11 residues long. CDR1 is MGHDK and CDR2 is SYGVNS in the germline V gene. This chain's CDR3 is CACSGGYTQYF. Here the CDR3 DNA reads TGTGCCTGCAGCGGGGGATATACGCAGTATTTT.

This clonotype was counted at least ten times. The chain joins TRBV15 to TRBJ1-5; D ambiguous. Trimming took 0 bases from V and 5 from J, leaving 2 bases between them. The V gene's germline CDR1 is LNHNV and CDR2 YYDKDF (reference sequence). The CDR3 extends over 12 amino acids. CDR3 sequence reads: CATSRDYQPQHF. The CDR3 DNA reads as TGTGCCACCAGCAGAGATTATCAGCCCCAGCATTTT.